The 25 T cell receptor beta chains below come from one sample, sequenced in a study of T cells in Graves' hyperthyroidism and ophthalmopathy. Amplification targeted TCR beta CDR3 regions from RNA transcripts. The HTBI primer set drove a first-round RT-PCR of the TCR CDR3. Each CDR3 protein is one row after TCRdb ran MiXCR on the multiplex PCR reads. This sample has about 640,000 distinct CDR3 sequences, with about a fifth found just once. Sequenced material: blood. The receptors were sampled from a man aged 30 to 39 with Graves' ophthalmopathy.

The sample holds many counts of this clonotype. The CDR3 DNA sequence: TGCAGTGCTAGACAGCGAGCGGGAGGAAGAACAGATACGCAGTATTTT. As protein: CSARQRAGGRTDTQYF. The chain has TRBV20-1 and TRBJ2-3, with TRBD2 matching 9 bases. The V gene's germline CDR1 is DFQATT and CDR2 SNEGSKA (reference sequence). The CDR3 loop spans 16 amino acids. Unmatched junction bases numbered 9, after V lost 2 bases and J lost 3 bases.

At least ten counts were recorded for this clonotype. The V gene is TRBV3-1, the J gene TRBJ2-6, with 7 bases lining up with TRBD1. The germline V gene has CDR1 LGHDT and CDR2 YNNKEL (reference sequence). Germline trimming cut 3 bases from V and 1 base from J; bases unmatched to any gene: 6. The CDR3 has 17 residues. The CDR3 here is CASSQDTGVSGANVLTF. The CDR3 bases are TGTGCCAGCAGCCAGGACACAGGGGTGTCTGGGGCCAACGTCCTGACTTTC.

This clonotype has at least ten counts. CDR3 DNA: TGTGCCAGCAGGCTCAGCAGGCAGGGTATCTATGGCTACACCTTC. It yields the protein CASRLSRQGIYGYTF. V gene TRBV28 combines with J gene TRBJ1-2; the D gene is possibly TRBD1 (5 bases). V lost 6 bases and J 4 bases, leaving 18 bases between the germline ends. The germline CDR1 and CDR2 sequences are MDHEN and SYDVKM. CDR3 length: 15 residues.

This clonotype occurred a few times. The chain recombines TRBV14 with TRBJ2-7; 8 bases line up with TRBD2. The CDR3 runs 13 residues. V dropped 8 bases and J dropped 1; count of bases not matched to a gene: 4. Germline V CDR1 and CDR2: SGHDN, FVKESK. The CDR3 DNA follows: TGTGCCAGCCGGGCGGGGGGATCCTACGAGCAGTACTTC. Its translation: CASRAGGSYEQYF.

In its sample, this clonotype was seen many times. V and J are TRBV6-1 and TRBJ1-2; 8 bases agree with TRBD1. Germline trimming cut 6 bases from V and 0 bases from J; bases unmatched to any gene: 3. The CDR3 consists of 14 residues. Per the germline V gene, CDR1 is MNHNS and CDR2 is SASEGT. CDR3: CASRTDRANYGYTF. The CDR3 DNA is TGTGCCAGCAGGACGGACAGGGCTAACTATGGCTACACCTTC.

This clonotype was recorded many times. The chain recombines TRBV30 with TRBJ2-7; D not resolved. CDR3 length: 12 residues. Germline V lookup: CDR1 GTSNPN, CDR2 SVGIG (reference sequence). V lost 3 bases and J lost 0, with 6 bases in between. CDR3 sequence (DNA): TGTGCCTGGAGCGACAACTCCTACGAGCAGTACTTC. This encodes CAWSDNSYEQYF.

This clonotype has only a few counts. V usage is TRBV28 and J usage is TRBJ2-7; D could derive from TRBD1 or TRBD2 (5 bases each). The V end was cut by 6 bases, the J end by 6 bases, with 15 bases between. CDR1 and CDR2 (germline): MDHEN, SYDVKM. This CDR3 has 13 residues. The DNA for the CDR3 is TGTGCCAGCAGAACCGGCTCGGGGCGCGAGCAGTACTTC. Protein sequence: CASRTGSGREQYF.

A remark on this clonotype: Relative to the germline gene, one junction end is altered; a read error may explain this. This chain joins TRBV24-1 and TRBJ2-1, with D hard to call. The CDR3 loop spans 15 amino acids. The germline V gene encodes CDR1 KGHDR and CDR2 SFDVKD. The CDR3 sequence: CATSDHTSSYNEQLF. The CDR3 bases are TGTGCCACCAGTGATCACACAAGCTCCTACAATGAGCAGCTCTTC.

This chain connects TRBV5-4 to TRBJ2-3, with D tentatively TRBD1 (5 bases). Looked up from germline, CDR1 is SGHNT and CDR2 is YYREEE (reference sequence). The CDR3 totals 19 residues. With 4 bases removed from V and 6 bases from J, the gap between germline ends came to 30 bases. The CDR3 DNA follows: TGTGCCAGCAGCCCTAGTCCTTGGGTCGGTCAGGGTCTCGTGGATACGCAGTATTTT. Its protein is CASSPSPWVGQGLVDTQYF.

The sample holds many counts of this clonotype. This rearrangement joins TRBV12-3 or TRBV12-4 to TRBJ1-5; 8 bases are shared with TRBD1. This CDR3 comprises 15 residues. V was clipped by 8 bases and J by 2 bases; unmatched bases: 8. The CDR3 nucleotides read TGTGCCAGCGGTTACAGGGGGGGGGGCAATCAGCCCCAGCATTTT. Translation gives CASGYRGGGNQPQHF.

The rearrangement uses TRBV12-3 or TRBV12-4 and TRBJ2-6; 7 nucleotides agree with TRBD2. CDR3 length equals 19 residues. V was clipped by 7 bases and J by 4 bases; unmatched bases: 19. CDR3 in DNA: TGTGCCAGCACCAAGGGAACGGGAGGCCCCTGGAGCGGGGCCAACGTCCTGACTTTC. Protein sequence: CASTKGTGGPWSGANVLTF.

CDR3 sequence reads: CAIGQGGQETQYF. In nucleotides, the CDR3 is TGTGCCATCGGACAGGGGGGACAAGAGACCCAGTACTTC. The chain combines TRBV6-1 with TRBJ2-5; the match to TRBD1 covers 10 bases. The J segment lost 2 bases and the V segment lost 10 bases, leaving 4 bases of the junction unmatched. This CDR3 spans 13 amino acids. The germline V gene has CDR1 MNHNS and CDR2 SASEGT.

This clonotype was seen ten or more times. This chain uses TRBV2 with TRBJ2-7; TRBD2 aligns across 7 bases. Per the germline V gene, CDR1 is SNHLY and CDR2 is FYNNEI. This CDR3 comprises 16 residues. Trimming at V came to 6 bases and at J to 1 base, leaving 12 bases not matched to a gene. CDR3 DNA: TGTGCCAGCAGGGGAGGATCTAGCGGCAGATCCTACGAGCAGTACTTC. This gives the protein CASRGGSSGRSYEQYF.

V is TRBV28 and J is TRBJ2-1; D is ambiguous. This CDR3 contains 14 residues. Deletions cut 6 bases from V and 4 bases from J, with 13 bases between. Germline V lookup: CDR1 MDHEN, CDR2 SYDVKM. The CDR3 nucleotides are TGTGCCAGCAGCTTTAGAAGAGGATACAATGAGCAGTTCTTC. Its protein is CASSFRRGYNEQFF.

In this sample, this clonotype turned up many times. The CDR3 here is CASSESRIGDEQFF. CDR3 bases: TGTGCCAGCAGTGAATCCCGGATTGGAGATGAGCAGTTCTTC. This chain joins TRBV3-1 and TRBJ2-1; D gene ambiguous. CDR1 and CDR2 (germline): LGHDT, YNNKEL (reference sequence). Deletions cut 6 bases from V and 8 bases from J, with 17 bases between. The CDR3 runs to 14 residues.

This clonotype was seen ten or more times. J is TRBJ2-1 and V is TRBV2, with D perhaps matching TRBD2 (6 bases). Germline CDR1 reads SNHLY; CDR2 reads FYNNEI. Trimming took 7 bases from V and 5 from J, leaving 12 bases between them. The CDR3 covers 13 residues. The DNA for the CDR3 is TGTGCCAGCAACTCGGGACTCAACAATGAGCAGTTCTTC. Its translation is CASNSGLNNEQFF.

This clonotype was observed a handful of times. V usage is TRBV7-9 and J usage is TRBJ1-5; 9 nucleotides line up with TRBD1. This CDR3 is 14 amino acids long. V trimming: 1 base; J trimming: 6 bases; junction bases outside the gene matches: 1. Germline CDR1 and CDR2: SEHNR and FQNEAQ (reference sequence). This CDR3 reads CASSLGGQGQPQHF. The CDR3 nucleotides are TGTGCCAGCAGCTTAGGGGGACAGGGTCAGCCCCAGCATTTT.

This clonotype was observed once. V gene TRBV4-1 combines with J gene TRBJ2-5; 10 positions agree with TRBD2. The CDR3 is 17 amino acids. Germline V gene data show CDR1 as MGHRA and CDR2 as YSYEKL. J lost 5 bases, V lost 2 bases, and 11 bases had no gene match. CDR3 DNA: TGCGCCAGCAGCCAACAACCCGGCGGTAGCGGGAGGGAGACCCAGTACTTC. This encodes CASSQQPGGSGRETQYF.

This clonotype was observed many times. The chain is built from TRBV7-8 and TRBJ1-1; the D is unclear. The germline V and J ends were trimmed by 4 bases and 1 base, with 10 bases remaining between them. This CDR3 region has 14 residues. The germline gives CDR1 SGHVS, CDR2 FQNEAQ. The DNA of the CDR3 is TGTGCCAGCAGCTCAAGATGGGGGAACACTGAAGCTTTCTTT. Its protein product is CASSSRWGNTEAFF.

The chain uses TRBV18 and TRBJ2-5; 9 nucleotides line up with TRBD1. There are 16 residues in the CDR3. The ends lost 3 bases at V and 5 bases at J; junction bases unmatched: 10. The germline V gene encodes CDR1 KGHSH and CDR2 LQKENI. CDR3 amino acids: CASSPSSGQGDETQYF. CDR3 nucleotides: TGTGCCAGCTCACCTTCTTCGGGACAGGGTGACGAGACCCAGTACTTC. The full variable domain, its missing parts supplied by reference TRBV18 and TRBJ2-5, is NAGVMQNPRHLVRRRGQEARLRCSPMKGHSHVYWYRQLPEEGLKFMVYLQKENIIDESGMPKERFSAEFPKEGPSILRIQQVVRGDSAAYFCASSPSSGQGDETQYFGPGTRLLVL.

V and J are TRBV27 and TRBJ1-1; D may be TRBD1 (6 bases). V lost 7 bases to trimming and J lost 5 bases, with 20 bases between them. The CDR3 extends over 15 amino acids. Germline V lookup: CDR1 MNHEY, CDR2 SMNVEV (reference sequence). The CDR3 coding sequence is TGTGCCAGCACCAACTCCGATGGGGGGCCTACTGAAGCTTTCTTT. This translates into CASTNSDGGPTEAFF.

This clonotype was seen ten or more times. The J gene is TRBJ1-5, the V gene TRBV7-2, with 8 bases identical to TRBD1. The CDR3 runs 14 residues. Germline V lookup: CDR1 SGHTA, CDR2 FQGNSA. The V segment lost 4 bases and the J segment 7 bases; nucleotides outside the gene matches: 6. The CDR3 region has the DNA TGTGCCAGCAGCTGGGGGCAGGGGGCGCAGCCCCAGCATTTT. Translation: CASSWGQGAQPQHF.

The V and J genes are TRBV29-1 and TRBJ2-1; maybe TRBD2 (7 bases). V dropped 6 bases and J dropped 6 bases, with 18 bases sitting between them. CDR3 length: 14 residues. The germline CDR1 and CDR2 sequences are SQVTM and ANQGSEA. CDR3 loop: CSVWGRGTFNEQFF. In DNA, the CDR3 is TGCAGCGTGTGGGGGAGGGGGACCTTCAATGAGCAGTTCTTC.

This clonotype was seen a few times. This chain connects TRBV20-1 to TRBJ2-7; 10 nucleotides line up with TRBD2. The trim removed 3 bases at V and 4 bases at J, leaving 9 bases unmatched. The CDR3 extends over 15 amino acids. The germline V gene encodes CDR1 DFQATT and CDR2 SNEGSKA (reference sequence). The CDR3 coding sequence is TGCAGTGCTAGGGGGAACGGACTAGCGGTATACGAGCAGTACTTC. The encoded protein is CSARGNGLAVYEQYF.

Notes on this clonotype: A much more abundant neighbour one base away suggests this may be a read error. This chain connects TRBV2 to TRBJ2-2; D is possibly TRBD1 or TRBD2 (5 bases each). Per germline, CDR1 SNHLY and CDR2 FYNNEI. The CDR3 extends over 15 amino acids. Trimming cost V 4 bases and J 3 bases, with 12 bases left between them. The CDR3 sequence: CASSGRGADTGELFF. CDR3 nucleotides: TGTGCCAGCAGTGGTAGAGGGGCGGACACCGGGGAGCTGTTTTTT.